This TCR beta chain was profiled in a study of cytomegalovirus exposure and HLA in healthy donors. In the study overall: Unique TCRs from HLA-typed donors, about 85 million of them, were held in an early data release. About 84% of around 390 genotyped donors fell in the Caucasian-associated ancestry cluster.

The PCR used 60 Vbeta and 13 Jbeta primers. Here immunoSEQ multiplex PCR was the method, and the copy in TCRdb shows in-frame clones only, minus some. The sample has about 140,000 clones; around two thirds are singletons. On this clone itself: The target antigen is unknown. Compared with germline, one end of the junction differs, possibly owing to a read error.

Findings of the study overall: A later examination showed that TCR association rates differed by HLA locus, with DRB1 most and HLA-C fewest.

Sequenced sample: PBMCs. This sequence was found in a male donor in good health and CMV-seronegative.

The CDR3 protein is CARSDGGTGGGDTQYF. CDR3 nucleotide sequence: TGTGCCCGCAGTGATGGAGGGACAGGCGGGGGAGATACGCAGTATTTT. The rearrangement uses TRBV6-1 and TRBJ2-3, with D tentatively TRBD1 (8 bases). Germline-derived CDR1 and CDR2 are MNHNS and SASEGT. This CDR3 has 16 amino acids.